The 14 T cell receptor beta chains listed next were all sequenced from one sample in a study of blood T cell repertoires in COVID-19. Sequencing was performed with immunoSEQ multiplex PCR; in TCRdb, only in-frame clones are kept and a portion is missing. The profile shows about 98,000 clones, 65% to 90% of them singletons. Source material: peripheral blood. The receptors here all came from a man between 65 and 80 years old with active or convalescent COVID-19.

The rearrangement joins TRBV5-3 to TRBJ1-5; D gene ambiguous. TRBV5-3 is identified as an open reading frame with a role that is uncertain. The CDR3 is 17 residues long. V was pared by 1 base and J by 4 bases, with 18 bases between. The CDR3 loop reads CARSLLWFGGLNQPQHF. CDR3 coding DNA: TGTGCCAGAAGCTTGTTGTGGTTTGGAGGTCTAAATCAGCCCCAGCATTTT.

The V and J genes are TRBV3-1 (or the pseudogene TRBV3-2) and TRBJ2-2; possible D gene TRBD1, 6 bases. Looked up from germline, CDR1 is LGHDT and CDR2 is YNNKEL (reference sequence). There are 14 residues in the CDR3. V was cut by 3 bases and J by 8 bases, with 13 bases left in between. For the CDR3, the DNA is TGTGCCAGCAGCCACCGGACAGTTCGTGGGGAGCTGTTTTTT. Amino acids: CASSHRTVRGELFF.

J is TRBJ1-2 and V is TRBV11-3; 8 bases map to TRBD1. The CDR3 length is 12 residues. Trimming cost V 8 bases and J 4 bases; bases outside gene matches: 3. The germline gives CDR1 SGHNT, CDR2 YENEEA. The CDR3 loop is CASGQGSYGYTF. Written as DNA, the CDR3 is TGTGCCAGCGGACAGGGAAGCTATGGCTACACCTTC.

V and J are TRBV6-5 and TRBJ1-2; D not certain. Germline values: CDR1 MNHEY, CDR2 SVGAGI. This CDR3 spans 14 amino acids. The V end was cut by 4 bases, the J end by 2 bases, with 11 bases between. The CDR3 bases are TGTGCCAGCAGTTCGAACAGCCCCAACTATGGCTACACCTTC. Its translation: CASSSNSPNYGYTF.

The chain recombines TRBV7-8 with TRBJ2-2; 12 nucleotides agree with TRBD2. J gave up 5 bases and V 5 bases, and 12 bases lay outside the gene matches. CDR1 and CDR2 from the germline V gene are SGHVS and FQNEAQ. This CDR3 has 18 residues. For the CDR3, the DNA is TGTGCCAGCAGCAGGAGGTCTAGCGGGGGGGCCTCGACCGGGGAGCTGTTTTTT. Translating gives CASSRRSSGGASTGELFF.

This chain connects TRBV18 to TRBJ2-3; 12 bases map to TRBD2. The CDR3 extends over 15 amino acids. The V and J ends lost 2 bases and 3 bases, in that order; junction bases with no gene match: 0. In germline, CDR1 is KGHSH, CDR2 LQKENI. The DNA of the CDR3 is TGTGCCAGCTCACCAGGACTAGCGGGGACAGATACGCAGTATTTT. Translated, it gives CASSPGLAGTDTQYF. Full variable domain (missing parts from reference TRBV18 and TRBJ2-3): NAGVMQNPRHLVRRRGQEARLRCSPMKGHSHVYWYRQLPEEGLKFMVYLQKENIIDESGMPKERFSAEFPKEGPSILRIQQVVRGDSAAYFCASSPGLAGTDTQYFGPGTRLTVL.

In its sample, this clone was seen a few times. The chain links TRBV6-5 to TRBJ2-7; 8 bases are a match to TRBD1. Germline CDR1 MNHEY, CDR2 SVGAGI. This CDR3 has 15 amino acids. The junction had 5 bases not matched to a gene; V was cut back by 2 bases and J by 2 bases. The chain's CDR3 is CASSYIGQGAYEQYF. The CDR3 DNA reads TGTGCCAGCAGTTACATAGGACAGGGAGCCTACGAGCAGTACTTC.

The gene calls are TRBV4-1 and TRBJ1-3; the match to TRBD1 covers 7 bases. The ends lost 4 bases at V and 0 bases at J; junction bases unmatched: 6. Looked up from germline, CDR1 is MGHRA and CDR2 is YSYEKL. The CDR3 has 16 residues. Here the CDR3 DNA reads TGCGCCAGCAGCCCGGGACAGCCCCACTCTGGAAACACCATATATTTT. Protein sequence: CASSPGQPHSGNTIYF.

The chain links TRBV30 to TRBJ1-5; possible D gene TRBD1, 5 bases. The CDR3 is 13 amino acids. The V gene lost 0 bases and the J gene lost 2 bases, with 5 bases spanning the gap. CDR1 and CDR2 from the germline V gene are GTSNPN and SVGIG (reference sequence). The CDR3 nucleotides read TGTGCCTGGAGTGTAGGGGGCAATCAGCCCCAGCATTTT. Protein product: CAWSVGGNQPQHF.

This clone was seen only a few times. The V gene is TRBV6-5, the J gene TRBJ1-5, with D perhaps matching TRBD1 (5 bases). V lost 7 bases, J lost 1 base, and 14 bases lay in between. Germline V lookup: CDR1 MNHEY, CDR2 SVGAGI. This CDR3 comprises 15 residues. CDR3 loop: CASTRRGESNQPQHF. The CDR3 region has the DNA TGTGCCAGCACCCGACGGGGGGAAAGCAATCAGCCCCAGCATTTT.

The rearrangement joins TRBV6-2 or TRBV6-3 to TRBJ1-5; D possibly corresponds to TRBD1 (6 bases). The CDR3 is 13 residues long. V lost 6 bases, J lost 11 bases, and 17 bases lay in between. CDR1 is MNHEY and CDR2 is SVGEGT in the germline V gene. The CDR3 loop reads CASSLTGLGAQHF. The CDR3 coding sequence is TGTGCCAGCAGCCTGACAGGTCTGGGGGCCCAGCATTTT.

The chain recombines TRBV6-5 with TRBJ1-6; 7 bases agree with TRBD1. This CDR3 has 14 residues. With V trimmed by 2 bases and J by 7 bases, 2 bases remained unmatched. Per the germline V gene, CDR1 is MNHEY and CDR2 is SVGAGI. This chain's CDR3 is CASSYGRGNSPLHF. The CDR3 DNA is TGTGCCAGCAGTTACGGCAGGGGGAATTCACCCCTCCACTTT.

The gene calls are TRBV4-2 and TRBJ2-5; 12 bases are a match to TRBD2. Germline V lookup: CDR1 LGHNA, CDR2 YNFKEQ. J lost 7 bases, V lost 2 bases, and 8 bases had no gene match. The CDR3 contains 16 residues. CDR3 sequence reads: CASSQTGTSGSGTQYF. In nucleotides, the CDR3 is TGTGCCAGCAGCCAAACCGGGACTAGCGGGTCAGGGACCCAGTACTTC.

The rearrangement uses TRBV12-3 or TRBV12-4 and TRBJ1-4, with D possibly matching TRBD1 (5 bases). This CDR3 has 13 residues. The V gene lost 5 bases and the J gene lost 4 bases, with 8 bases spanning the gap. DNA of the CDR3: TGTGCCAGCAGTGGAGGGGATAATGAAAAACTGTTTTTT. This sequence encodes CASSGGDNEKLFF.